Described below is a single TCR beta chain sequence and its context. TCRdb independently ran MiXCR on the RT-PCR reads; one entry per CDR3 protein. This sample has about 680,000 distinct CDR3 sequences; 13% to 15% occur once, and the top ten carry 3.6%. V was pared by 3 bases and J by 6 bases, with 4 bases of the junction left unmatched. The CDR3 runs 14 residues. CDR1 is SGHKS, CDR2 YYEKEE, per germline (reference sequence). This rearrangement joins TRBV5-5 to TRBJ1-5; 9 positions match TRBD1. The sequencing input was memory CD4+ T cells from blood. This sequence originates from a female donor in good health, serving as a healthy control. The CDR3 loop reads CASSWGTGLQPQHF. DNA of the CDR3: TGTGCCAGCAGCTGGGGGACAGGGCTTCAGCCCCAGCATTTT.